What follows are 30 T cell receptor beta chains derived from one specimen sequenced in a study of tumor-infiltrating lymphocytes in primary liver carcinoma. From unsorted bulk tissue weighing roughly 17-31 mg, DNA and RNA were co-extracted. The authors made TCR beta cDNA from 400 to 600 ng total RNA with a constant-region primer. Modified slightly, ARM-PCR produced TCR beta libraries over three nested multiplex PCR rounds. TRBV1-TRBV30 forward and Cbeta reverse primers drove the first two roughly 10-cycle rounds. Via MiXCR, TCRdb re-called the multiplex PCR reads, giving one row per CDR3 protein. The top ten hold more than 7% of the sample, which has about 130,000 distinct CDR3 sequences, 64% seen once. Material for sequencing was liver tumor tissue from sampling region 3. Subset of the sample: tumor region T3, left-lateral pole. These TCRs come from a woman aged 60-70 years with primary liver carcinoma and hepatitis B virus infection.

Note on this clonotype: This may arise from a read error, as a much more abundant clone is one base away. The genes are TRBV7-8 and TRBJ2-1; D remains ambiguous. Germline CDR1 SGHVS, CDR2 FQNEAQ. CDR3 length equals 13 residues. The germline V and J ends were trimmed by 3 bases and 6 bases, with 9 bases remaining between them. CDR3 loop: CASSFGVCNEQFF. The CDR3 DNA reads TGTGCCAGCAGCTTTGGAGTTTGCAATGAGCAGTTCTTC.

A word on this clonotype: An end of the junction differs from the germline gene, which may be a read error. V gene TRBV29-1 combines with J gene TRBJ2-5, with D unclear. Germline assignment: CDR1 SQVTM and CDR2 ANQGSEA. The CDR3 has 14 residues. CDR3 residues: CSIDYPGVSETQYF. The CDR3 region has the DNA TGCAGCATTGATTATCCTGGCGTGAGTGAGACCCAGTACTTC.

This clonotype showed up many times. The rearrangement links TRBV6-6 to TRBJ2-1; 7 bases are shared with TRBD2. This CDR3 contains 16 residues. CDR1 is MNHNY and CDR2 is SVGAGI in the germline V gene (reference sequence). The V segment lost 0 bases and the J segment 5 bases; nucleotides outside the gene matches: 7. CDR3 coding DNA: TGTGCCAGCAGTTACTCACTAGCGATTAGAAACAATGAGCAGTTCTTC. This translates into CASSYSLAIRNNEQFF.

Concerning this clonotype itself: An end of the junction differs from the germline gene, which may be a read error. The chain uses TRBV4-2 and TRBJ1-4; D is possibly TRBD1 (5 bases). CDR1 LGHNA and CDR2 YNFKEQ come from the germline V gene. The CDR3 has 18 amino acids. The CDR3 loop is CSSSQDSSRANDYEKLFF. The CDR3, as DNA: TGTTCCAGCAGCCAAGATTCCTCCAGGGCAAATGACTATGAAAAACTGTTTTTT.

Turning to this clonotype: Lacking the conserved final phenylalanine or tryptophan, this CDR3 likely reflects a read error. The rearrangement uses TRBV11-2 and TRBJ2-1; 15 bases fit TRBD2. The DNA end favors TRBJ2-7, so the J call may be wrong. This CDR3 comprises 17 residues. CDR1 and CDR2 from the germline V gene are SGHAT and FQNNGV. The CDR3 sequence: CASSLRGGLAGGFEQYS. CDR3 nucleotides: TGTGCCAGCAGCCTACGAGGGGGACTAGCGGGAGGTTTCGAGCAGTACTCC.

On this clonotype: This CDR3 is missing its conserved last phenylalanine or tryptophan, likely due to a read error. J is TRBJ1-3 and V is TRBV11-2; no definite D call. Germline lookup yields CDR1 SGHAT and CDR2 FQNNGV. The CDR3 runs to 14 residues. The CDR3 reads CASSLEVAGNTIYS. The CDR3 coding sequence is TGTGCCAGCAGCTTAGAAGTGGCTGGGAACACCATATATTCT.

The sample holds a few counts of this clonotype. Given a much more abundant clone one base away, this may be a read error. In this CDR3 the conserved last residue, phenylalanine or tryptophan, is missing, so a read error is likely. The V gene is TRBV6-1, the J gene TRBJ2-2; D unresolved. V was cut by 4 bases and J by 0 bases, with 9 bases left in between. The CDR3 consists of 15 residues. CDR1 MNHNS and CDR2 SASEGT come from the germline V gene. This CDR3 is CASSVEPANTGELFS. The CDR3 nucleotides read TGTGCCAGCAGTGTAGAACCCGCGAACACCGGGGAGCTGTTTTCT.

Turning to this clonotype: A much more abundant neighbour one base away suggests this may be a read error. The CDR3 DNA reads as TGTGCCAGCAGCCACGACAGGGGCCTGGTGTACACCTTC. It codes for CASSHDRGLVYTF. The gene calls are TRBV12-3 or TRBV12-4 and TRBJ1-2; 8 bases align to TRBD1. This CDR3 region has 13 residues. With V trimmed by 6 bases and J by 11 bases, 11 bases remained unmatched.

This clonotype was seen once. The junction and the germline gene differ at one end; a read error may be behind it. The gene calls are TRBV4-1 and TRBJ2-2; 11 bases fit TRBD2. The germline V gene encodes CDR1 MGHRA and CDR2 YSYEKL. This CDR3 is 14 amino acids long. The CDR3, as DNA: TGCGCCAGCAGGACTAGCGGGAAAACCGGGGAGCTGCTTTTT. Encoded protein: CASRTSGKTGELLF.

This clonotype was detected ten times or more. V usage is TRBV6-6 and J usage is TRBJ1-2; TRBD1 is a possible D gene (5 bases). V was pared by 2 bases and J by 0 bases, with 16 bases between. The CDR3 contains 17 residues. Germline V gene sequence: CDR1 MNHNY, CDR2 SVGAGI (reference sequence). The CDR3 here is CASSYLGTGAANYGYTF. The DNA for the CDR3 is TGTGCCAGCAGTTACCTTGGTACAGGCGCAGCTAACTATGGCTACACCTTC.

The CDR3 DNA is TGTGCCAGCAGTCCTCCGACAGGGTTTATCACTGAAGCTTTCTTT. Encoded protein: CASSPPTGFITEAFF. The gene calls are TRBV25-1 and TRBJ1-1; 7 bases agree with TRBD1. The V segment lost 5 bases and the J segment 4 bases; nucleotides outside the gene matches: 10. Germline assignment: CDR1 MGHDK and CDR2 SYGVNS. The CDR3 covers 15 residues.

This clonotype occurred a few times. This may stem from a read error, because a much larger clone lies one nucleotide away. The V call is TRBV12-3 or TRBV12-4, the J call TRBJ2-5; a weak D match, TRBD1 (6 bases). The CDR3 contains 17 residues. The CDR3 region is CVSSLLGQGISKETQYF. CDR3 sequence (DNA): TGTGTCAGCAGTTTGTTGGGCCAGGGGATATCCAAAGAGACCCAGTACTTC.

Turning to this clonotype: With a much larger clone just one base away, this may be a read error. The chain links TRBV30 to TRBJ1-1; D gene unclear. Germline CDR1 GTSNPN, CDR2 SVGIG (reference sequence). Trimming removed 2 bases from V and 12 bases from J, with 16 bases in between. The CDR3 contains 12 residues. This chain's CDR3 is CAWSRIGRIPFF. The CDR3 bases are TGTGCCTGGAGTCGGATCGGACGTATTCCTTTCTTT.

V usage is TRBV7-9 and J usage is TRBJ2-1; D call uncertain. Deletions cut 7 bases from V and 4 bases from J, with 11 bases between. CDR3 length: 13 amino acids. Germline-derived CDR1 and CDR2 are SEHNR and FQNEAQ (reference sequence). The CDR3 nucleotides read TGTGCCAGCATGATTGTGAATTACAATGAGCAGTTCTTC. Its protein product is CASMIVNYNEQFF.

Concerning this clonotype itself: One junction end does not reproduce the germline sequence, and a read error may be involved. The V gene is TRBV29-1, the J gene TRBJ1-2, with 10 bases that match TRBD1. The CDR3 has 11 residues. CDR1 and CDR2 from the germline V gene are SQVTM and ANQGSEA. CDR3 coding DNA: TGCAGCGTTGCAAGGGACAGGGGCTACATCTTC. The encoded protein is CSVARDRGYIF.

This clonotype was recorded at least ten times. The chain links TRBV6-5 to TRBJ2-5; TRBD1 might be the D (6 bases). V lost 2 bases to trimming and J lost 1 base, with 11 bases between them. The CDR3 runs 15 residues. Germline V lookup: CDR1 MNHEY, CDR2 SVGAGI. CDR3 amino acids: CASSYTRGPQETQYF. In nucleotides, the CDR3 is TGTGCCAGCAGTTACACCAGGGGACCCCAAGAGACCCAGTACTTC.

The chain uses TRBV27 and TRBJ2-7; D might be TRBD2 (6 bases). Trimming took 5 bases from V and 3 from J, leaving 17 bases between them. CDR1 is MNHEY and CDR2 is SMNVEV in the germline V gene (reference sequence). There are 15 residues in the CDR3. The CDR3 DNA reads TGTGCCAGCAGTCCCGGGACTGGCGGACTCTACGAGCAGTACTTC. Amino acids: CASSPGTGGLYEQYF.

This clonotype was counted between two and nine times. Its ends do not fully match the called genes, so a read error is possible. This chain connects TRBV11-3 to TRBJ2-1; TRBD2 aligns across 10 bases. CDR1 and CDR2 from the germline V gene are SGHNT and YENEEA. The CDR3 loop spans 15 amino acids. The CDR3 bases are TGTGCCAGCAGCTTAGGAACTAGCGGGAAACTTGAGCAACTCTTC. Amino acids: CASSLGTSGKLEQLF.

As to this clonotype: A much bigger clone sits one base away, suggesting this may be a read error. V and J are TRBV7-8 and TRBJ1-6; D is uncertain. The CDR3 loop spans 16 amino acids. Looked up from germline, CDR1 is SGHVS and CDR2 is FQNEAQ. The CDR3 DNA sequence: TGTGCCAGGAGCTTAGTGGCAGGAACCTTTAATTCACCCCTCCACTTT. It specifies CARSLVAGTFNSPLHF.

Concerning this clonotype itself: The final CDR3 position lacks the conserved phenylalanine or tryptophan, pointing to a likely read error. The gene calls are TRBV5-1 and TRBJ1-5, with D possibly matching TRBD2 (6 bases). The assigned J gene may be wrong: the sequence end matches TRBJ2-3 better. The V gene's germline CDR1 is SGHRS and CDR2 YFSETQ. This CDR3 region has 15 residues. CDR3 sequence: CASSLTGSSDQPQYL. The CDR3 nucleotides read TGCGCCAGCAGCTTGACGGGGTCTAGCGATCAGCCCCAGTATCTT.

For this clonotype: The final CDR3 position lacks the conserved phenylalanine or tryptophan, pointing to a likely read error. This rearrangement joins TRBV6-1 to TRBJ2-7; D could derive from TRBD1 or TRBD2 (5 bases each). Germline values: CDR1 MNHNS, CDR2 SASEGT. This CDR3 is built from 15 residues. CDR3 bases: TGTTCCAGCAGTGAAGACGGAGGACAAGCCTACGAGCAGTACCTC. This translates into CSSSEDGGQAYEQYL.

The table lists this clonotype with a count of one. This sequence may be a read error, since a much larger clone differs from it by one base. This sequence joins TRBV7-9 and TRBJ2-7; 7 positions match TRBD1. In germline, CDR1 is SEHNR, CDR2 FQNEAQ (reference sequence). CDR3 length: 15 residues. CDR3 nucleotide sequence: TGTGCCAGCAGCTTAGCAGGGGGCGCAACCTACGAGCATTACTTC. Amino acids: CASSLAGGATYEHYF.

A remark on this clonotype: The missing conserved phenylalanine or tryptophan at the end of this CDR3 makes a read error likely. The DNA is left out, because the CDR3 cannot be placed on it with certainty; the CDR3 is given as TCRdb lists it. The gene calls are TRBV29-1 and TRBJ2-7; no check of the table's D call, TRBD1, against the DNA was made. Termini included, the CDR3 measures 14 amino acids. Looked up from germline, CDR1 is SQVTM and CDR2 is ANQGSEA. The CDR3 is CSVWDKESSYEQYS.

The CDR3 DNA follows: TGTGCCAGTAGTATACGAGGGAGGGCTCAGTTCTTC. Protein sequence: CASSIRGRAQFF. The J gene is TRBJ2-1, the V gene TRBV19, with 7 nucleotides matching TRBD2. Trimming removed 2 bases from V and 13 bases from J; junction bases left unmatched: 5. This CDR3 has 12 residues. The germline CDR1 and CDR2 sequences are LNHDA and SQIVND (reference sequence).

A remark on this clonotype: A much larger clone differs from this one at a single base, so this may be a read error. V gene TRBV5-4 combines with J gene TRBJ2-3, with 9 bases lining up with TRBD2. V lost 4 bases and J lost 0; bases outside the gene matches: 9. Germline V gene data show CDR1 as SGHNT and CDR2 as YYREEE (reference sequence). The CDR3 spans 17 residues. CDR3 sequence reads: CASSLNGLARSTDTQYF. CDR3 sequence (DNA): TGTGCCAGCAGCCTAAACGGACTAGCGAGGAGCACAGATACGCAGTATTTT.

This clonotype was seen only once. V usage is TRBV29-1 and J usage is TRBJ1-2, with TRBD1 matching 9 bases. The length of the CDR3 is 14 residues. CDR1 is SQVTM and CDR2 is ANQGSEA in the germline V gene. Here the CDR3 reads CNVATGGASSGYTF. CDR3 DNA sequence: TGCAACGTCGCAACAGGGGGCGCATCCTCTGGCTACACCTTC.

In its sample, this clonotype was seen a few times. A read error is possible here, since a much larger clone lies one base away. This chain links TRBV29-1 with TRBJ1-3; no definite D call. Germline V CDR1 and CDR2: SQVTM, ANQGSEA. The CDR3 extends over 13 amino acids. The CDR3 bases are TGCAGCGTTAAGCTGGGCTCTGGAAACACCATATGTTTT. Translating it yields CSVKLGSGNTICF.

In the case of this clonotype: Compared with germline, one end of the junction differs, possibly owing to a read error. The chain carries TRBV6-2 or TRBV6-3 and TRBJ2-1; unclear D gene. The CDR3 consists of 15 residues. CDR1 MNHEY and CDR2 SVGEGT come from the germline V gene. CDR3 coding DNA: TGTGCCAGCAGTTACGGTGGCGAGAGATCGAATGAGCCGTTCTTC. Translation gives CASSYGGERSNEPFF.

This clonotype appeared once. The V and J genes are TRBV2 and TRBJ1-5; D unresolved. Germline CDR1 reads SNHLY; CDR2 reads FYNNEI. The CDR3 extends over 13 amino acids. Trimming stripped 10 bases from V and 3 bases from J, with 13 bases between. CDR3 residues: CANMAGPNQPQHF. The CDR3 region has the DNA TGTGCCAACATGGCAGGCCCCAATCAGCCCCAGCATTTT.

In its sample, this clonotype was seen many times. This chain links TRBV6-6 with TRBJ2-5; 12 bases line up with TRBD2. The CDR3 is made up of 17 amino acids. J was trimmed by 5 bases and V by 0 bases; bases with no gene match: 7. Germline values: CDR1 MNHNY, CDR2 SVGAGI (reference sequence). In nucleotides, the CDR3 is TGTGCCAGCAGTTACTCTGCTAGCGGGAGGGCCGGGGAGACCCAGTACTTC. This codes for CASSYSASGRAGETQYF.